This T cell receptor beta chain was sequenced for a study of T cells after yellow fever vaccination. Each CDR3 protein is one row after TCRdb ran MiXCR on the 5' RACE reads. The data hold 90,000 to 150,000 distinct CDR3 sequences, with about 7.2% observed a single time. The CDR3 sequence is 16 residues long. Per the germline V gene, CDR1 is SGHRS and CDR2 is YFSETQ. Trimming took 4 bases from V and 2 from J; bases not matched to a gene: 7. J is TRBJ1-4 and V is TRBV5-1; 8 bases fit TRBD1. Material: CD4+ T cells sorted from PBMCs, obtained 45 days after the first yellow fever vaccination. This clonotype was obtained from a man aged 18 to 30 who received the YFV17D yellow fever vaccine. The chain's CDR3 is CASSRPGGSTNEKLFF. Written as DNA, the CDR3 is TGCGCCAGCAGCAGACCAGGGGGCTCTACTAATGAAAAACTGTTTTTT.